Below are 26 T cell receptor beta chains sequenced from a single sample in a study of human T cells and chemical hapten exposure. One entry per CDR3 protein, called by TCRdb with MiXCR from the RACE reads. The data contain around 52,000 distinct CDR3 sequences, roughly a tenth of them singletons. This sample's time point: patch test 1, 2 weeks after DPC sensitization. Documented treatment: therapeutic diphenylcyclopropenone sensitization with weekly scalp DPC. Sequences were derived from whole blood, sampled in connection with sensitization to the hapten diphenylcyclopropenone (DPC). The receptor set was obtained from a woman in her 40s with alopecia areata. Some clones in this sample may be carry-over from other donors' samples.

Only one count was recorded for this clonotype. The CDR3 spells CASSLGGQWGTGELFF. DNA for the CDR3: TGTGCCAGCAGCTTGGGAGGGCAATGGGGCACCGGGGAGCTGTTTTTT. The chain links TRBV5-4 to TRBJ2-2, with D perhaps matching TRBD2 (5 bases). Deletions cut 0 bases from V and 4 bases from J, with 13 bases between. Germline lookup yields CDR1 SGHNT and CDR2 YYREEE (reference sequence). CDR3 length equals 16 residues.

This clonotype has at least ten counts. This chain connects TRBV5-1 to TRBJ1-2; 7 nucleotides agree with TRBD1. The CDR3 covers 12 residues. The germline CDR1 and CDR2 sequences are SGHRS and YFSETQ. The trim removed 5 bases at V and 13 bases at J, leaving 11 bases unmatched. CDR3 residues: CASSPGTVNPTF. The DNA for the CDR3 is TGCGCCAGCAGTCCCGGGACAGTCAACCCCACCTTC.

This clonotype was observed a handful of times. V is TRBV25-1 and J is TRBJ2-3; D possibly corresponds to TRBD1 (5 bases). Germline loops: CDR1 MGHDK, CDR2 SYGVNS. This CDR3 contains 13 residues. V dropped 3 bases and J dropped 2 bases, with 6 bases sitting between them. The CDR3 here is CASSETDTDTQYF. In nucleotides, the CDR3 is TGTGCCAGCAGTGAGACAGACACAGATACGCAGTATTTT.

This clonotype was recorded many times. This rearrangement joins TRBV20-1 to TRBJ1-2, with 10 bases lining up with TRBD1. V was pared by 4 bases and J by 2 bases, with 7 bases of the junction left unmatched. This CDR3 is 15 amino acids long. Germline CDR1 reads DFQATT; CDR2 reads SNEGSKA (reference sequence). CDR3: CSAKTLGQGNYGYTF. CDR3 nucleotides: TGCAGTGCTAAGACCCTGGGACAGGGGAACTATGGCTACACCTTC.

This clonotype was seen only a few times. This chain connects TRBV12-3 or TRBV12-4 to TRBJ1-2, with 10 nucleotides matching TRBD1. The CDR3 length is 16 residues. V shed 3 bases and J 4 bases; nucleotides not matched to a gene: 8. The CDR3 bases are TGTGCCAGCAGTTTCGGGGGGACAGGGGCTGGCTATGGCTACACCTTC. Translation gives CASSFGGTGAGYGYTF.

The table lists this clonotype with many counts. This sequence joins TRBV6-1 and TRBJ1-2; 9 nucleotides agree with TRBD1. This CDR3 is built from 12 residues. V lost 10 bases to trimming and J lost 8 bases; unmatched junction nucleotides: 8. Germline V lookup: CDR1 MNHNS, CDR2 SASEGT. In nucleotides, the CDR3 is TGTGCCACCTGGACAGGGGAAGAAGGCTACACCTTC. Its protein product is CATWTGEEGYTF.

This clonotype was seen many times. The chain couples TRBV6-2 or TRBV6-3 to TRBJ2-7, with 11 bases fitting TRBD2. Germline CDR1 reads MNHEY; CDR2 reads SVGEGT. The CDR3 covers 16 residues. Germline trimming cut 5 bases from V and 3 bases from J; bases unmatched to any gene: 9. CDR3 loop: CASSRTTSGGFYEQYF. The CDR3 DNA is TGTGCCAGCAGTCGTACTACTAGCGGGGGCTTCTACGAGCAGTACTTC.

This clonotype turned up a few times. This chain links TRBV7-2 with TRBJ2-7; D perhaps matches TRBD2 (6 bases). The CDR3 consists of 13 residues. Germline V gives CDR1 SGHTA, CDR2 FQGNSA. V lost 8 bases and J 3 bases, leaving 14 bases between the germline ends. The CDR3 loop is CASGPSVGYEQYF. Written as DNA, the CDR3 is TGTGCCAGCGGACCTAGCGTCGGCTACGAGCAGTACTTC.

This clonotype was seen at least ten times. V is TRBV6-1 and J is TRBJ2-7, with D hard to call. Germline CDR1 reads MNHNS; CDR2 reads SASEGT. The V and J ends lost 7 bases and 7 bases respectively, with 14 bases between them. The CDR3 runs to 12 residues. The DNA for the CDR3 is TGTGCCAGCACGTTATCGGACGCGGAGCAGTACTTC. This translates into CASTLSDAEQYF.

The table lists this clonotype with many counts. CDR3 in DNA: TGTGCCAGCAGCTTAGGGACCACTCCTGAAGACATTCAGTACTTC. It yields the protein CASSLGTTPEDIQYF. The V gene is TRBV11-3, the J gene TRBJ2-4, with D unresolved. Germline loops: CDR1 SGHNT, CDR2 YENEEA. The CDR3 is 15 amino acids. The V and J ends lost 1 base and 8 bases respectively, with 15 bases between them.

This clonotype turned up a few times. The chain couples TRBV2 to TRBJ2-3; 9 nucleotides agree with TRBD2. The germline gives CDR1 SNHLY, CDR2 FYNNEI. The CDR3 consists of 16 residues. Germline trimming cut 2 bases from V and 6 bases from J; bases unmatched to any gene: 9. CDR3 bases: TGTGCCAGCAGTGAAATTAGCGGGGGCCTCTCGGATACGCAGTATTTT. This codes for CASSEISGGLSDTQYF.

At least ten counts were recorded for this clonotype. The gene calls are TRBV5-4 and TRBJ2-1, with a weak D call TRBD1 (5 bases). Germline V lookup: CDR1 SGHNT, CDR2 YYREEE (reference sequence). V lost 0 bases to trimming and J lost 0 bases, with 7 bases between them. The length of the CDR3 is 15 residues. This CDR3 is CASSLGQGSYNEQFF. In DNA form, the CDR3 reads TGTGCCAGCAGCTTGGGCCAGGGCTCCTACAATGAGCAGTTCTTC.

This clonotype has a count of ten or more. For the CDR3, the DNA is TGTGCCACCAAAGACGTGAATTCACCCCTCCACTTT. This gives the protein CATKDVNSPLHF. The genes are TRBV6-2 or TRBV6-3 and TRBJ1-6; D call uncertain. Deletions cut 10 bases from V and 7 bases from J, with 11 bases between. The CDR3 contains 12 residues. The germline gives CDR1 MNHEY, CDR2 SVGEGT.

The chain recombines TRBV6-1 with TRBJ2-3, with D perhaps TRBD2 (7 bases). The CDR3 consists of 14 residues. V was pared by 9 bases and J by 3 bases, with 16 bases between. Germline loops: CDR1 MNHNS, CDR2 SASEGT. In nucleotides, the CDR3 is TGTGCCAGTTACGGGGGGCAATGGACAGATACGCAGTATTTT. It is translated as CASYGGQWTDTQYF.

V gene TRBV6-5 combines with J gene TRBJ2-2; D is possibly TRBD1 or TRBD2 (6 bases each). This CDR3 comprises 16 residues. Germline loops: CDR1 MNHEY, CDR2 SVGAGI. V dropped 2 bases and J dropped 7 bases, with 17 bases sitting between them. CDR3 DNA sequence: TGTGCCAGCAGTTACGCCCGGGCTGGGGGGCACGGGGAGCTGTTTTTT. Amino acids: CASSYARAGGHGELFF.

This clonotype was recorded at least ten times. The chain has TRBV30 and TRBJ2-2, with D perhaps matching TRBD2 (6 bases). The CDR3 runs 12 residues. Germline CDR1 is GTSNPN and CDR2 is SVGIG (reference sequence). Deletions cut 3 bases from V and 7 bases from J, with 9 bases between. The chain's CDR3 is CAWRWRDGELFF. The CDR3 DNA follows: TGTGCCTGGAGATGGAGGGACGGGGAGCTGTTTTTT.

In this sample, this clonotype turned up a few times. This chain connects TRBV3-1 to TRBJ2-7; D is uncertain. The CDR3 extends over 15 amino acids. The germline V and J ends were trimmed by 2 bases and 0 bases, with 11 bases remaining between them. Germline CDR1 LGHDT, CDR2 YNNKEL (reference sequence). The chain's CDR3 is CASSQFPPGSYEQYF. DNA of the CDR3: TGTGCCAGCAGCCAATTTCCCCCCGGCTCCTACGAGCAGTACTTC.

This clonotype was picked up a small number of times. V is TRBV7-3 and J is TRBJ2-2; the D gene is possibly TRBD2 (6 bases). Germline assignment: CDR1 SGHTA and CDR2 FQGTGA. The CDR3 totals 13 residues. V was cut by 8 bases and J by 0 bases, with 7 bases left in between. The CDR3 spells CASGTSNTGELFF. The CDR3 coding sequence is TGTGCCAGCGGGACTTCGAACACCGGGGAGCTGTTTTTT. The full variable domain, rest sourced from reference TRBV7-3 and TRBJ2-2, is GAGVSQTPSNKVTEKGKYVELRCDPISGHTALYWYRQSLGQGPEFLIYFQGTGAADDSGLPNDRFFAVRPEGSVSTLKIQRTERGDSAVYLCASGTSNTGELFFGEGSRLTVL.

This clonotype was recorded many times. V gene TRBV29-1 combines with J gene TRBJ2-5; 7 bases match TRBD2. The V gene's germline CDR1 is SQVTM and CDR2 ANQGSEA. The CDR3 length is 11 residues. J was trimmed by 4 bases and V by 5 bases; bases with no gene match: 1. CDR3 loop: CSVWEGETQYF. CDR3 sequence (DNA): TGCAGCGTTTGGGAGGGAGAGACCCAGTACTTC.

This clonotype came up many times. The CDR3 DNA reads TGTGCCAGCAGTTACACAGGGTTTTCACCCCTCCACTTT. It encodes CASSYTGFSPLHF. This rearrangement joins TRBV6-5 to TRBJ1-6; possibly TRBD1 for D (6 bases). Germline V gives CDR1 MNHEY, CDR2 SVGAGI. V was trimmed by 2 bases and J by 9 bases, leaving 8 bases between them. There are 13 residues in the CDR3.

The chain uses TRBV4-2 and TRBJ2-3, with D possibly TRBD1 on 6 matching bases. Germline loops: CDR1 LGHNA, CDR2 YNFKEQ. V was pared by 1 base and J by 3 bases, with 11 bases between. There are 15 residues in the CDR3. CDR3 protein: CASSQAPQGTDTQYF. The CDR3 DNA follows: TGTGCCAGCAGCCAAGCCCCACAGGGAACAGATACGCAGTATTTT.

This clonotype showed up many times. The rearrangement joins TRBV2 to TRBJ2-5; no clear D gene. Germline V CDR1 and CDR2: SNHLY, FYNNEI. The CDR3 extends over 13 amino acids. With 7 bases removed from V and 1 base from J, the gap between germline ends came to 10 bases. The CDR3 nucleotides are TGTGCCAGCAACTTGGAGATCCAAGAGACCCAGTACTTC. It yields the protein CASNLEIQETQYF.

In its sample, this clonotype was seen many times. The rearrangement uses TRBV18 and TRBJ2-7; D uncertain. The CDR3 loop spans 12 amino acids. V was cut by 5 bases and J by 5 bases, with 10 bases left in between. CDR1 and CDR2 from the germline V gene are KGHSH and LQKENI. CDR3 sequence (DNA): TGTGCCAGCTCAGGGTTTGGGAACGAGCAGTACTTC. It encodes CASSGFGNEQYF.

This clonotype was detected many times. V usage is TRBV3-1 and J usage is TRBJ1-1; D not certain. V was trimmed by 3 bases and J by 1 base, leaving 9 bases between them. The germline V gene has CDR1 LGHDT and CDR2 YNNKEL (reference sequence). The CDR3 runs 14 residues. The CDR3 DNA sequence: TGTGCCAGCAGCCACGGTACAGCGAACACTGAAGCTTTCTTT. This gives the protein CASSHGTANTEAFF. Supplemented by reference TRBV3-1 and TRBJ1-1, the full variable domain reads DTAVSQTPKYLVTQMGNDKSIKCEQNLGHDTMYWYKQDSKKFLKIMFSYNNKELIINETVPNRFSPKSPDKAHLNLHINSLELGDSAVYFCASSHGTANTEAFFGQGTRLTVV.

The chain employs TRBV28 and TRBJ2-7; weak D call: TRBD2 (6 bases). The CDR3 runs 14 residues. The germline V gene has CDR1 MDHEN and CDR2 SYDVKM. V gave up 6 bases and J gave up 7 bases, with 19 bases separating them. CDR3 sequence: CASSLRDFLFEQYF. Written as DNA, the CDR3 is TGTGCCAGCAGCCTCCGGGACTTCCTTTTTGAGCAGTACTTC.

This clonotype was recorded many times. The V and J genes are TRBV6-2 or TRBV6-3 and TRBJ1-1; D remains unclear. Germline CDR1 is MNHEY and CDR2 is SVGEGT. The CDR3 loop spans 13 amino acids. Trimming left V 5 bases short and J 1 base short, with 8 bases between. The CDR3 region is CASSTSQNTEAFF. CDR3 sequence (DNA): TGTGCCAGCAGTACCTCCCAGAACACTGAAGCTTTCTTT.